These 7 T cell receptor beta chains were sequenced from one sample in a study of regulatory T cells in long-lasting Graves disease. Construction of the TCR beta libraries employed iRepertoire HTBI primers in conjunction with Arm-PCR of CDR3 regions. TCRdb passed the multiplex PCR reads through MiXCR, listing each CDR3 protein once. The sample contains under 800,000 distinct CDR3 sequences, around 15% of which appear only once. Time point meaning: newly diagnosed GD, antithyroid drugs for less than 3 months. PBMC-extracted RNA yielded the TCR library. The same sample was also used in a study of T cells in Graves' hyperthyroidism and ophthalmopathy.

This material consisted of peripheral blood mononuclear cells (PBMCs), taken at new diagnosis, from a patient treated with antithyroid drugs. Receptors were obtained from a woman between 25 and 40 years old with Graves disease.

In this sample, this clonotype turned up many times. The chain employs TRBV28 and TRBJ2-3, with TRBD1 matching over 7 bases. V dropped 6 bases and J dropped 1; count of bases not matched to a gene: 16. Germline V gene lookup returns CDR1 MDHEN and CDR2 SYDVKM. The CDR3 totals 18 residues. The CDR3 is CASSLNNEGQVRTDTQYF. The CDR3 nucleotides read TGTGCCAGCAGCCTCAACAACGAAGGACAGGTGCGCACAGATACGCAGTATTTT. Based on the CDR3 plus reference TRBV28 and TRBJ2-3, the full variable domain is DVKVTQSSRYLVKRTGEKVFLECVQDMDHENMFWYRQDPGLGLRLIYFSYDVKMKEKGDIPEGYSVSREKKERFSLILESASTNQTSMYLCASSLNNEGQVRTDTQYFGPGTRLTVL.

This clonotype was found many times. The gene calls are TRBV5-1 and TRBJ2-1; 7 nucleotides match TRBD2. The CDR3 consists of 16 residues. Losses at the gene ends were 4 bases for V and 7 bases for J; bases not matched to a gene: 14. Germline lookup yields CDR1 SGHRS and CDR2 YFSETQ. DNA of the CDR3: TGCGCCAGCAGCCTGGACCTAGCGGTCCTAAGGAATGAGCAGTTCTTC. Protein sequence: CASSLDLAVLRNEQFF.

As regards this clonotype: A much larger clone differs from this one at a single base, so this may be a read error. The chain has TRBV6-1 and TRBJ1-2; D is possibly TRBD1 (6 bases). Germline V CDR1 and CDR2: MNHNS, SASEGT. The CDR3 contains 15 residues. The CDR3 nucleotides read TGTGCCGGCAGAAATTCAATACAGGGAAACTATGGCTACACCTTC. Amino acid sequence: CAGRNSIQGNYGYTF.

This clonotype came up many times. V is TRBV2 and J is TRBJ1-6; D not certain. CDR1 is SNHLY, CDR2 FYNNEI, per germline. With 5 bases removed from V and 6 bases from J, the gap between germline ends came to 17 bases. The CDR3 has 16 amino acids. The CDR3: CASSYAGPSANSPLHF. CDR3 coding DNA: TGTGCCAGCAGTTATGCAGGCCCGAGCGCTAATTCACCCCTCCACTTT.

This clonotype was observed many times. The gene calls are TRBV2 and TRBJ1-5; D is unresolved. Germline V gene sequence: CDR1 SNHLY, CDR2 FYNNEI. CDR3 length equals 16 residues. V was shortened by 2 bases and J by 0 bases, with 11 bases between the two germline ends. CDR3 loop: CASSERWIYSNQPQHF. The CDR3 DNA reads as TGTGCCAGCAGTGAAAGGTGGATTTATAGCAATCAGCCCCAGCATTTT.

This rearrangement joins TRBV19 to TRBJ2-1, with TRBD2 matching over 8 bases. Per germline, CDR1 LNHDA and CDR2 SQIVND (reference sequence). This CDR3 has 16 residues. Losses at the gene ends were 6 bases for V and 7 bases for J; bases not matched to a gene: 14. The CDR3 nucleotides are TGTGCCAGTAGCCCCGGGGGAAGCGGGAGCTGGAATGAGCAGTTCTTC. This sequence encodes CASSPGGSGSWNEQFF.

The chain recombines TRBV5-5 with TRBJ2-5, with D possibly TRBD2 on 7 matching bases. Trimming took 7 bases from V and 3 from J, leaving 13 bases between them. This CDR3 region has 13 residues. The V gene's germline CDR1 is SGHKS and CDR2 YYEKEE (reference sequence). The CDR3 reads CASDRGAKETQYF. In nucleotides, the CDR3 is TGTGCCAGCGACCGGGGGGCCAAAGAGACCCAGTACTTC.